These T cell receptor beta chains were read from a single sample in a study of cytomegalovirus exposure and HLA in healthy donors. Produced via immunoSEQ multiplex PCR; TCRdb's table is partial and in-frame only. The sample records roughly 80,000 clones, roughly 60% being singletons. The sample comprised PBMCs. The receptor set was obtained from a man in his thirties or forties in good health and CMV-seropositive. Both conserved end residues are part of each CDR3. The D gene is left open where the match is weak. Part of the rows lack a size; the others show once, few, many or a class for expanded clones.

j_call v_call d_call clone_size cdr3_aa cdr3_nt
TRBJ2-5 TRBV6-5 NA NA CASSYGRQETQYF TGTGCCAGCAGTTACGGGAGGCAGGAGACCCAGTACTTC
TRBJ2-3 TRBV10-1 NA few CASSPVSQGGGTQYF TGCGCCAGCAGTCCCGTCTCGCAGGGCGGTGGTACGCAGTATTTT
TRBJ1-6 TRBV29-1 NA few CSVLQGLNSPLHF TGCAGCGTTCTTCAGGGATTAAATTCACCCCTCCACTTT
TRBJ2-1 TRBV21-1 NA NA CASSKKDGSTYNEQFF TGTGCCAGCAGCAAAAAAGACGGGAGTACCTACAATGAGCAGTTCTTC
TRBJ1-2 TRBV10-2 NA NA CASSEAFERYYGYTF TGCGCCAGCAGTGAAGCCTTTGAGCGCTACTATGGCTACACCTTC
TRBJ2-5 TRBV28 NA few CASSLFKEQYF TGTGCCAGCAGTTTATTCAAGGAGCAGTACTTC
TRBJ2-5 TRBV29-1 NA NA CSAQEGGSKGSQYF TGCAGCGCTCAGGAAGGGGGAAGTAAGGGGTCCCAGTACTTC
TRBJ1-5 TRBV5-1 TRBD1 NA CASSPSGQINQPQHF TGCGCCAGCAGCCCGTCGGGACAGATCAATCAGCCCCAGCATTTT
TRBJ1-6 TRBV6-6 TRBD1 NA CASSYSDRGLDSPLHF TGTGCCAGCAGTTACTCCGACAGGGGGCTGGATTCACCCCTCCACTTT
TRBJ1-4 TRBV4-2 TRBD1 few CASSQEAGTATNEKLFF TGTGCCAGCAGCCAGGAGGCAGGGACAGCAACTAATGAAAAACTGTTTTTT
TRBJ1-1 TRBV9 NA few CASSVSSGENTEAFF TGTGCCAGCAGCGTCTCCAGCGGGGAAAACACTGAAGCTTTCTTT
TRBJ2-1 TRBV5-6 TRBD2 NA CASSSRLAEKYNEQFF TGTGCCAGCAGCTCGCGACTAGCGGAGAAATACAATGAGCAGTTCTTC
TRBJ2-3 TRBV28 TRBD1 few CASSQPTGADTQYF TGTGCCAGCAGCCAACCCACAGGGGCAGATACGCAGTATTTT
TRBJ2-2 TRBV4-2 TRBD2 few CASSQDLGGSGAGELFF TGTGCCAGCAGCCAAGATCTTGGCGGGAGTGGCGCCGGGGAGCTGTTTTTT
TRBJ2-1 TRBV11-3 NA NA CASSRPSALDNEQFF TGTGCCAGCAGCCGCCCTAGCGCCCTTGACAATGAGCAGTTCTTC
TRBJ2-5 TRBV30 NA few CAWSQRGETQYF TGTGCCTGGAGCCAAAGGGGAGAGACCCAGTACTTC
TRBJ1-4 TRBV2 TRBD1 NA CASSPGTVWIEKLFF TGTGCCAGCAGTCCCGGGACAGTTTGGATTGAAAAACTGTTTTTT
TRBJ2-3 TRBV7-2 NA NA CASSLTYQSTDTQYF TGTGCCAGCAGCTTAACGTATCAGTCCACAGATACGCAGTATTTT
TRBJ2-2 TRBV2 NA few CASSLLANTGELFF TGTGCCAGCAGTCTCCTCGCGAACACCGGGGAGCTGTTTTTT
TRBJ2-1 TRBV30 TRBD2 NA CAWSPPGAGGLNEQFF TGCGCCTGGAGTCCCCCGGGGGCGGGAGGCCTCAATGAGCAGTTCTTC
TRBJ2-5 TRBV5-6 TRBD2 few CASSGLAGVGETQYF TGTGCCAGCAGCGGACTAGCGGGAGTAGGAGAGACCCAGTACTTC
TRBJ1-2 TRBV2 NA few CASSVDFSYGYTF TGTGCCAGCAGTGTAGACTTTAGCTATGGCTACACCTTC
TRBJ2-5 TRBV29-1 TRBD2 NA CSVEVGGQETQYF TGCAGCGTTGAAGTGGGGGGGCAAGAGACCCAGTACTTC
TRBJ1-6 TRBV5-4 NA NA CASSRRGGRSYNSPLHF TGTGCCAGCAGCCGCCGGGGGGGTCGCTCCTATAATTCACCCCTCCACTTT
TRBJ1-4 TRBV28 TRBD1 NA CASSLPTGATNEKLFF TGTGCCAGCAGTTTACCCACAGGGGCGACTAATGAAAAACTGTTTTTT
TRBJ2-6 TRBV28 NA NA CASIRSGANVLTF TGTGCCAGCATCCGCTCTGGGGCCAACGTCCTGACTTTC
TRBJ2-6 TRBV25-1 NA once CASSSAGANVLTF TGTGCCAGCAGTTCGGCTGGGGCCAACGTCCTGACTTTC
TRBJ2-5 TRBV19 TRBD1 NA CASSKPTGTQETQYF TGTGCCAGTAGTAAGCCGACAGGGACACAAGAGACCCAGTACTTC
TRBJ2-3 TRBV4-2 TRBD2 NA CASSRPSGASSTDTQYF TGTGCCAGCAGCCGGCCTAGCGGGGCTTCTAGCACAGATACGCAGTATTTT